This T cell receptor (beta chain) stems from a study of post-analysis software for immune sequencing data. Unique molecular identifiers were present in the TCR beta cDNA libraries. In TCRdb, the PCR reads were re-called with MiXCR into one record per CDR3 protein. The profile shows about 460,000 distinct CDR3 sequences, roughly 45% of them singletons. This CDR3 region has 13 residues. Trimming stripped 1 base from V and 4 bases from J, with 6 bases between. The germline V gene has CDR1 SGDLS and CDR2 YYNGEE. Points from the study as a whole: Several TRBV segments, TRBV5-6, TRBV5-1 and TRBV20-1 among them, were found more frequent in patients than controls.

This clonotype turned up a few times. Its antigen is not known. This sequence joins TRBV9 and TRBJ2-1, with no clear D. The sample taken for sequencing was blood. This sequence originates from a girl under 18 with multiple sclerosis. The CDR3 nucleotides read TGTGCCAGCAGCGTAATGTTATACAATGAGCAGTTCTTC. Protein sequence: CASSVMLYNEQFF.